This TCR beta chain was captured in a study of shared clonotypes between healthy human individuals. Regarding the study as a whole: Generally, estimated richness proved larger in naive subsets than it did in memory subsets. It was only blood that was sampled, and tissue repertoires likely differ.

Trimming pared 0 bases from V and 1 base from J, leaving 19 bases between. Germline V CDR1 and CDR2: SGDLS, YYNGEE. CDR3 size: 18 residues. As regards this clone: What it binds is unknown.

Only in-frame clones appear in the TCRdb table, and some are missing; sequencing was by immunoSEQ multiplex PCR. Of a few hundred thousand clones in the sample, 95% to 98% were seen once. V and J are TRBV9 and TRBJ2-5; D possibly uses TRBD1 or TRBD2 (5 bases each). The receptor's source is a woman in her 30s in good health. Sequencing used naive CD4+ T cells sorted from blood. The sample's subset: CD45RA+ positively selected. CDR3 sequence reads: CASSVGVHWGLGQETQYF. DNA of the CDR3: TGTGCCAGCAGCGTAGGAGTTCACTGGGGGTTGGGCCAAGAGACCCAGTACTTC.